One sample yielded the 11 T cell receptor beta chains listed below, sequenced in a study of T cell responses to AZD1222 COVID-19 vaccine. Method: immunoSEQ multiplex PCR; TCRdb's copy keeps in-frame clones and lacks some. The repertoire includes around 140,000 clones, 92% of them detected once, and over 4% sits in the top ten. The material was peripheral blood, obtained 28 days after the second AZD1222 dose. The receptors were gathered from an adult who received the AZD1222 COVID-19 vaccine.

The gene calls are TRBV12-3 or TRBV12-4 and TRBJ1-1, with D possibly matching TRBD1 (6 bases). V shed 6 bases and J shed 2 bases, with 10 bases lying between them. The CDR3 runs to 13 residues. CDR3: CASSRDINTEAFF. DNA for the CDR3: TGTGCCAGCAGCCGGGACATTAACACTGAAGCTTTCTTT.

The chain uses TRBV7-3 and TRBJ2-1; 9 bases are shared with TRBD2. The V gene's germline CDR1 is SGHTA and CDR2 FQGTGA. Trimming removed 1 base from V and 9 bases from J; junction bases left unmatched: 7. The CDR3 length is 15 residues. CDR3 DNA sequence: TGTGCCAGCAGCTTAATTGCTAGCGGGATAACTGAGCAGTTCTTC. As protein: CASSLIASGITEQFF.

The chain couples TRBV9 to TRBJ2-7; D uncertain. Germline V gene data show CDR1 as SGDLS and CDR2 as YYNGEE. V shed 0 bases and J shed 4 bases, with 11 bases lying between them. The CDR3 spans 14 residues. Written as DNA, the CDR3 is TGTGCCAGCAGCGTAGGCCGGTCTGGGTACGAGCAGTACTTC. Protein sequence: CASSVGRSGYEQYF. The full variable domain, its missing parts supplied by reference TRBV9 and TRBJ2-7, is DSGVTQTPKHLITATGQRVTLRCSPRSGDLSVYWYQQSLDQGLQFLIQYYNGEERAKGNILERFSAQQFPDLHSELNLSSLELGDSALYFCASSVGRSGYEQYFGPGTRLTVT.

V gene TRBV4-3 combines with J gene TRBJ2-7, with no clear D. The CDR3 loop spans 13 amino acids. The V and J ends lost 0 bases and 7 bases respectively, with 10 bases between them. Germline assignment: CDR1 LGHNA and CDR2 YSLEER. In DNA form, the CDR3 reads TGCGCCAGCAGCCAAGAGGTTAGGGTAGAGCAGTACTTC. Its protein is CASSQEVRVEQYF.

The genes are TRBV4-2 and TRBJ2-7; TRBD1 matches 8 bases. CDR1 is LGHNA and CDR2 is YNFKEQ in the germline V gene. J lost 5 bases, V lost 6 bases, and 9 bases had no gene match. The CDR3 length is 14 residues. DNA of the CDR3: TGTGCCAGCAGTCGCAGGGGGCGCGGGGACGAGCAGTACTTC. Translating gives CASSRRGRGDEQYF.

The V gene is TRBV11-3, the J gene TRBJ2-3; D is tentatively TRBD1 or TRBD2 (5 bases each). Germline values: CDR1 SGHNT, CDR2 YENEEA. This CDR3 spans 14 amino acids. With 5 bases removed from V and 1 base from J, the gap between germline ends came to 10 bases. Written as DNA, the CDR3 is TGTGCCAGCAGCCCGAGGGACGGCACAGATACGCAGTATTTT. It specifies CASSPRDGTDTQYF. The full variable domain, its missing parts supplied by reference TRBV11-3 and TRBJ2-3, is EAGVVQSPRYKIIEKKQPVAFWCNPISGHNTLYWYLQNLGQGPELLIRYENEEAVDDSQLPKDRFSAERLKGVDSTLKIQPAELGDSAVYLCASSPRDGTDTQYFGPGTRLTVL.

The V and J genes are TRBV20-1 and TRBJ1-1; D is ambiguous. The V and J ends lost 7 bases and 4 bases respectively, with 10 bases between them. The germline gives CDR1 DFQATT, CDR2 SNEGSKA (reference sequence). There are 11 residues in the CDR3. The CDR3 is CSVPHATEAFF. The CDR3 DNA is TGCAGTGTCCCACACGCCACTGAAGCTTTCTTT.

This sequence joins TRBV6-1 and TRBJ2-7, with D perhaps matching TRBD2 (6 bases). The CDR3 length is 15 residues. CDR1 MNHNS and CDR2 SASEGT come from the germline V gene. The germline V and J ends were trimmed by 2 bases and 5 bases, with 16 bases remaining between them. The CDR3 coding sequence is TGTGCCAGCAGTGAATTCAAACCGTTAGCGGACGAGCAGTACTTC. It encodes CASSEFKPLADEQYF.

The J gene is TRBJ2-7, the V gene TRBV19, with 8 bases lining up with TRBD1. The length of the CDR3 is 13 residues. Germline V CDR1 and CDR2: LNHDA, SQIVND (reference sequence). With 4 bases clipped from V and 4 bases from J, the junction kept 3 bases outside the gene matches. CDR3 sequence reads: CASSTQGAYEQYF. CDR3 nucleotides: TGTGCCAGTAGTACCCAGGGGGCTTACGAGCAGTACTTC.

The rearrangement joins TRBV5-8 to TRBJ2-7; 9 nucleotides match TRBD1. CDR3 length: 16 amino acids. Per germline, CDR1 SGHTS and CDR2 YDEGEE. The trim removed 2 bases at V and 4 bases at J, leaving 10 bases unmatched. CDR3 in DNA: TGTGCCAGCAGCTTCGGACAGGGGTTCATTCTTTACGAGCAGTACTTC. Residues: CASSFGQGFILYEQYF.

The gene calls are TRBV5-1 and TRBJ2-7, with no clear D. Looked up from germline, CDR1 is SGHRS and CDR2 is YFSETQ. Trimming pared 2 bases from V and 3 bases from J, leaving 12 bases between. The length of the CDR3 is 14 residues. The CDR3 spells CASSLGTTYYEQYF. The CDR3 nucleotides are TGCGCCAGCAGCTTAGGAACTACTTACTACGAGCAGTACTTC.